This record covers a single TCR beta chain. These data are taken from a study of blood T cell repertoires in COVID-19. Repertoires were generated with immunoSEQ multiplex PCR, while TCRdb's copy carries only in-frame clones and drops some. The table shows around 300,000 clones, with 75% to 90% occurring only once. Germline V gene lookup returns CDR1 MNHNY and CDR2 SVGAGI (reference sequence). Between the trimmed V and J ends, which lost 7 bases and 3 bases, there was a span of 15 bases. The CDR3 totals 14 residues. The receptor was derived from a woman in her sixties or seventies with acute or convalescent COVID-19. This chain joins TRBV6-6 and TRBJ1-1; possibly TRBD1 for D (5 bases). The source material was peripheral blood. The CDR3 reads CASNSFGGDTEAFF. In DNA form, the CDR3 reads TGTGCCAGCAACTCCTTCGGGGGAGACACTGAAGCTTTCTTT.